The rows below give T cell receptor beta chains drawn from one sample of a study of T cell responses to AZD1222 COVID-19 vaccine. The method was immunoSEQ multiplex PCR; TCRdb's version includes in-frame clones alone and lacks a portion of them. The sample has about 150,000 clones; roughly nine tenths are singletons. Specimen: peripheral blood, collected 28 days after the second AZD1222 dose. The receptors were sampled from an adult who received the AZD1222 COVID-19 vaccine. The CDR3 runs from the conserved cysteine through the conserved F or W. The D gene is left open where the match is weak. Expanded clones are given a class, and other clones once, few, many or no size at all.

.,TRBJ1-3,TRBV6-6,.,TGTGCCAGCAGTTTAATGCGGCAGTGGGTTCGAAACACCATATATTTT,CASSLMRQWVRNTIYF
TRBD2,TRBJ2-1,TRBV11-3,.,TGTGCCAGCAGCTTAGGTCGAGCGGGACGCTCTCCATTTGGGTATGAGCAGTTCTTC,CASSLGRAGRSPFGYEQFF
.,TRBJ2-7,TRBV11-3,.,TGTGCCAGCAGCTTACACACCTACGAGCAGTACTTC,CASSLHTYEQYF
.,TRBJ2-7,TRBV6-4,.,TGTGCCAGCAGTGCCTCCGCCTCTAGCGTAGAAGAGCAGTACTTC,CASSASASSVEEQYF
TRBD2,TRBJ2-2,TRBV7-2,once,TGTGCCAGCAGCCCCCTAGCGGGAGTAGGAACCGGGGAGCTGTTTTTT,CASSPLAGVGTGELFF
TRBD2,TRBJ2-7,TRBV2,.,TGTGCCAGCACTAGCGGCTCCTACGAGCAGTACTTC,CASTSGSYEQYF
.,TRBJ1-4,TRBV5-8,once,TGTGCCAGCAGCTTCCGGGGGGCTAATGAAAAACTGTTTTTT,CASSFRGANEKLFF
.,TRBJ2-3,TRBV6-6,.,TGTGCCAGCAGTTACTCTACCACAGATACGCAGTATTTT,CASSYSTTDTQYF
.,TRBJ1-1,TRBV25-1,few,TGTGCCAGCAGGGGGTCGAACACTGAAGCTTTCTTT,CASRGSNTEAFF
.,TRBJ1-2,TRBV4-1,.,TGCGCCAGCAACAATCCGTTGACTAACTATGGCTACACCTTC,CASNNPLTNYGYTF
.,TRBJ1-2,TRBV28,.,TGTGCCAGCAGCCTCGACGGGATCACTAACTATGGCTACACCTTC,CASSLDGITNYGYTF
.,TRBJ1-1,TRBV7-8,.,TGTGCCAGCAGCTCTCAATGGGGACGGATGAACACTGAAGCTTTCTTT,CASSSQWGRMNTEAFF
.,TRBJ2-5,TRBV5-4,.,TGTGCCAGCAGCACGCAAGAGACCCAGTACTTC,CASSTQETQYF
.,TRBJ2-7,TRBV30,.,TGTGCCTGGAGTGTGGCAGGGGGGCCCTACGAGCAGTACTTC,CAWSVAGGPYEQYF
.,TRBJ2-5,TRBV6-5,.,TGTGCCAGCAGTTACTCAGAAATCCCCCAAGAGACCCAGTACTTC,CASSYSEIPQETQYF
TRBD1,TRBJ1-2,TRBV5-1,.,TGCGCCAGCAGCTCGGGACAGGGGGTATATGGCTACACCTTC,CASSSGQGVYGYTF
TRBD1,TRBJ1-1,TRBV7-6,.,TGTGCCAGCAGCTTAGTCGCCGGGACAGGTGGTCGGGCTGAAGCTTTCTTT,CASSLVAGTGGRAEAFF
TRBD1,TRBJ1-2,TRBV30,once,TGTGCCTGGACAGCCGACTCGACAGGGGCCCATGGCTACACCTTC,CAWTADSTGAHGYTF
.,TRBJ2-1,TRBV7-9,.,TGTGCCAGCAGCCCCGAGTCATACGCTAACAATGAGCAGTTCTTC,CASSPESYANNEQFF
TRBD1,TRBJ1-2,TRBV20-1,.,TGCAGTGCTAGTTCTGGCCCAGGGGGCGCGGACTATGGCTACACCTTC,CSASSGPGGADYGYTF
.,TRBJ2-1,TRBV27,.,TGTGCCAGCAGTTTATCCAGTTACAATGAGCAGTTCTTC,CASSLSSYNEQFF
.,TRBJ2-5,TRBV1,.,TGCACCCCCACGGGGGTAGTTGGTGAGACCCAGTACTTC,CTPTGVVGETQYF
.,TRBJ1-5,TRBV30,.,TGTGCCTGGAGTGTACTAGGGGGACAACGCCAGCATTTT,CAWSVLGGQRQHF
TRBD2,TRBJ2-3,TRBV6-4,.,TGTGCCAGCAAGCCGGGACTAGAAGCAGATACGCAGTATTTT,CASKPGLEADTQYF